The source of this T cell receptor (beta chain) is a study of shared clonotypes between healthy human individuals. About the research overall: Each donor's CD4 naive and CD4 memory cells filled three plates apiece, CD8 naive two, and CD8 memory one. Regarding the study as a whole: Sharing across several donors was seen in roughly 5% of naive CD4 clonotypes.

With regard to this clone: Its target is not known.

Clones were sequenced by immunoSEQ multiplex PCR, and TCRdb holds only the in-frame ones, with some missing. The sample contains 2.3 million or so clones, 93% of which appear only once. Per germline, CDR1 SGHAT and CDR2 FQNNGV. With 2 bases removed from V and 10 bases from J, the gap between germline ends came to 9 bases. The CDR3 consists of 11 residues. The chain employs TRBV11-2 and TRBJ2-7; unclear D gene. The sequencing sample was made of naive CD4+ T cells from PBMCs. Described subset: CD45RA+ positively selected. This sequence originates from a man between 18 and 29 years old in good health. Some clones in this sample may be carry-over from other donors' samples. The CDR3 is CASSLSDLQYF. Written as DNA, the CDR3 is TGTGCCAGCAGCTTATCTGACTTACAGTACTTC.